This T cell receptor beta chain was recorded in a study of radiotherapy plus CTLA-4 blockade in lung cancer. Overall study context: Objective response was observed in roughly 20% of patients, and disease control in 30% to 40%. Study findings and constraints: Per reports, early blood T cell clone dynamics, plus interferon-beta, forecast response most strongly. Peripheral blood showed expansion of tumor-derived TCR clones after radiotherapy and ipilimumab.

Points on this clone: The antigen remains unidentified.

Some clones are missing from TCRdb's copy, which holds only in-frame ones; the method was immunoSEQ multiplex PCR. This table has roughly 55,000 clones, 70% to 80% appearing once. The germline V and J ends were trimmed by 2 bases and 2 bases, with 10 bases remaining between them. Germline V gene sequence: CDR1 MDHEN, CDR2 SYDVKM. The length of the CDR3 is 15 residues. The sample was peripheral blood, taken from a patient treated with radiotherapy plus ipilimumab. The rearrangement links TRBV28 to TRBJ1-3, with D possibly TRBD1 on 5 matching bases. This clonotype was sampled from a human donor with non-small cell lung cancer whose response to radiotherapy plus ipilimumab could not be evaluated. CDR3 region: CASSLMWGAGNTIYF. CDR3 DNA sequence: TGTGCCAGCAGTTTAATGTGGGGCGCTGGAAACACCATATATTTT.